These 17 T cell receptor beta chains came from one sample sequenced in a study of identical twins. TCRdb processed the 5' RACE reads anew with MiXCR; each CDR3 protein has one entry. Of 1.5 million to 2 million distinct CDR3 sequences listed, 25% to 35% are singletons. The specimen was cord blood. The receptors originated from a newborn girl in good health.

This clonotype has a handful of counts. This chain connects TRBV27 to TRBJ2-3; D tentatively fits TRBD1 or TRBD2 (6 bases each). The germline gives CDR1 MNHEY, CDR2 SMNVEV (reference sequence). Between the trimmed V and J ends, which lost 3 bases and 7 bases, there was a span of 11 bases. CDR3 length: 13 residues. The CDR3 DNA is TGTGCCAGCAGTTTCAGGGGAGGAAATACGCAGTATTTT. This sequence encodes CASSFRGGNTQYF.

V usage is TRBV7-9 and J usage is TRBJ2-1; 7 positions match TRBD2. V shed 3 bases and J 5 bases; nucleotides not matched to a gene: 4. CDR1 is SEHNR and CDR2 is FQNEAQ in the germline V gene (reference sequence). The CDR3 loop spans 14 amino acids. CDR3 coding DNA: TGTGCCAGCAGCTTTGGCGGGAGTGACAATGAGCAGTTCTTC. Protein sequence: CASSFGGSDNEQFF.

This clonotype was seen a handful of times. The V call is TRBV18, the J call TRBJ2-3, with D perhaps matching TRBD1 (5 bases). CDR3 size: 13 residues. CDR1 is KGHSH, CDR2 LQKENI, per germline. Trimming took 6 bases from V and 11 from J, leaving 18 bases between them. The CDR3 spells CASSPIGDVMQYF. The DNA of the CDR3 is TGTGCCAGCTCCCCGATAGGGGATGTTATGCAGTATTTT.

The J gene is TRBJ2-3, the V gene TRBV7-2; 12 bases are a match to TRBD2. The CDR3 has 14 residues. J lost 8 bases, V lost 6 bases, and 6 bases had no gene match. Per germline, CDR1 SGHTA and CDR2 FQGNSA. CDR3 loop: CASRVLAGGGTQYF. CDR3 DNA sequence: TGTGCCAGCAGAGTACTAGCGGGAGGAGGTACGCAGTATTTT.

The chain recombines TRBV6-2 or TRBV6-3 with TRBJ2-1; 9 nucleotides agree with TRBD1. Trimming took 5 bases from V and 4 from J; bases not matched to a gene: 6. Germline V gives CDR1 MNHEY, CDR2 SVGEGT. This CDR3 region has 15 residues. The CDR3 region is CASSMGGTGYNEQFF. The CDR3 bases are TGTGCCAGCAGTATGGGGGGGACAGGGTACAATGAGCAGTTCTTC.

This clonotype showed up just a few times. V is TRBV4-1 and J is TRBJ2-1; possibly TRBD2 for D (5 bases). Trimming cost V 2 bases and J 3 bases, with 14 bases left between them. Germline CDR1 MGHRA, CDR2 YSYEKL. This CDR3 has 16 residues. CDR3 bases: TGCGCCAGCAGCCAATCTGGACCCGGACTCTACAATGAGCAGTTCTTC. Translated: CASSQSGPGLYNEQFF.

The genes are TRBV4-1 and TRBJ2-7; 13 bases line up with TRBD2. The closer fit of TRBJ2-5 to the DNA end suggests the J call may be wrong. The length of the CDR3 is 17 residues. Germline V gives CDR1 MGHRA, CDR2 YSYEKL. CDR3 sequence (DNA): TGCGCCAGCAGCCAAACTGGACTAGCGGGAGAGCGAGAGACCCAGTACTTC. Protein product: CASSQTGLAGERETQYF.

In regard to this clonotype: A single base separates this from a much larger clone, so it may be a read error. The rearrangement joins TRBV10-3 to TRBJ2-7, with D unresolved. Germline V lookup: CDR1 ENHRY, CDR2 SYGVKD. The length of the CDR3 is 16 residues. CDR3: CAISEVPGRSSYERYF. DNA for the CDR3: TGTGCCATCAGTGAGGTTCCAGGCCGGAGCTCCTACGAGCGGTACTTC.

The rearrangement joins TRBV7-2 to TRBJ2-3, with D hard to call. Germline V lookup: CDR1 SGHTA, CDR2 FQGNSA. V was cut by 4 bases and J by 2 bases, with 7 bases left in between. This CDR3 has 13 residues. The CDR3 DNA reads as TGTGCCAGCAGCTCTCGGATCACAGATACGCAGTATTTT. Translated: CASSSRITDTQYF.

V gene TRBV3-1 combines with J gene TRBJ1-2, with 7 nucleotides matching TRBD1. CDR1 LGHDT and CDR2 YNNKEL come from the germline V gene (reference sequence). CDR3 length: 15 amino acids. The V gene end was trimmed by 2 bases and the J gene end by 4 bases; junction bases not matched to a gene: 7. The CDR3 nucleotides are TGTGCCAGCAGCCAAAAGCCGGGACAGCGCTATGGCTACACCTTC. Translated: CASSQKPGQRYGYTF.

The rearrangement joins TRBV28 to TRBJ2-7; 11 bases line up with TRBD2. The CDR3 runs 17 residues. Per germline, CDR1 MDHEN and CDR2 SYDVKM. Trimming cost V 6 bases and J 6 bases; bases outside gene matches: 16. CDR3 coding DNA: TGTGCCAGCAGCCGGGGCCCTAGACTAGCGGGACTTGTCGAGCAGTACTTC. It translates to CASSRGPRLAGLVEQYF.

This chain connects TRBV28 to TRBJ1-4; D unclear. V gave up 3 bases and J gave up 4 bases, with 12 bases separating them. CDR1 and CDR2 (germline): MDHEN, SYDVKM. There are 15 residues in the CDR3. The CDR3 loop is CASSFGGRVNEKLFF. The CDR3 DNA reads TGTGCCAGCAGTTTTGGAGGTCGGGTTAATGAAAAACTGTTTTTT. The full variable domain, in which reference TRBV28 and TRBJ1-4 provide the parts outside the CDR3, is DVKVTQSSRYLVKRTGEKVFLECVQDMDHENMFWYRQDPGLGLRLIYFSYDVKMKEKGDIPEGYSVSREKKERFSLILESASTNQTSMYLCASSFGGRVNEKLFFGSGTQLSVL.

This clonotype turned up a few times. The V and J genes are TRBV6-2 or TRBV6-3 and TRBJ2-1; 12 positions match TRBD2. The CDR3 contains 18 residues. Germline CDR1 reads MNHEY; CDR2 reads SVGEGT. V dropped 6 bases and J dropped 8; count of bases not matched to a gene: 17. The DNA for the CDR3 is TGTGCCAGCAGCCACTACCCCGGACTAGCGGGACCCCTTTATGAGCAGTTCTTC. Residues: CASSHYPGLAGPLYEQFF.

This clonotype was seen only a few times. V usage is TRBV20-1 and J usage is TRBJ1-3; 7 bases match TRBD1. The CDR3 extends over 14 amino acids. The germline CDR1 and CDR2 sequences are DFQATT and SNEGSKA (reference sequence). Trimming took 5 bases from V and 0 from J; bases not matched to a gene: 4. CDR3 nucleotides: TGCAGTGCTCGGGACAGCCTCTCTGGAAACACCATATATTTT. Translated, it gives CSARDSLSGNTIYF.

This clonotype has at least ten counts. This chain joins TRBV7-2 and TRBJ2-4; D tentatively fits TRBD1 or TRBD2 (5 bases each). CDR1 and CDR2 from the germline V gene are SGHTA and FQGNSA. With 1 base removed from V and 0 bases from J, the gap between germline ends came to 10 bases. The CDR3 has 16 amino acids. The CDR3 bases are TGTGCCAGCAGCTTAGATCCCGGGACAGCCAAAAACATTCAGTACTTC. This translates into CASSLDPGTAKNIQYF.

The CDR3 spells CASSAWADSYNEQFF. CDR3 nucleotide sequence: TGTGCCAGCAGTGCCTGGGCCGACTCCTACAATGAGCAGTTCTTC. The chain joins TRBV28 to TRBJ2-1, with D uncertain. In germline, CDR1 is MDHEN, CDR2 SYDVKM. V lost 5 bases and J lost 0, with 11 bases in between. The CDR3 runs 15 residues.

This clonotype was detected a few times. The chain couples TRBV5-1 to TRBJ2-3; D perhaps matches TRBD2 (6 bases). The CDR3 is 15 residues long. The germline V gene has CDR1 SGHRS and CDR2 YFSETQ. Trimming left V 9 bases short and J 0 bases short, with 17 bases between. DNA of the CDR3: TGCGCCACCCAAGCGGAGGGCCTTAGCACAGATACGCAGTATTTT. Its protein is CATQAEGLSTDTQYF.